This T cell receptor beta chain was captured in a study of Ad26.COV2.S vaccination and SARS-CoV-2 variants. Overall study context: Donor allocation was to the COV1001 Ad26.COV2.S trial arm. Ad26.COV2.S given intramuscularly, once or twice 56 days apart.

Documented treatment: roughly 18 received Ad26.COV2.S at low or high dose, single or two shots; about 5 received placebo; per-sample allocation not given. At day 63 after the first vaccine or placebo injection, samples were drawn. A Boston adult aged 18-55 years was the donor. This CDR3 is built from 14 residues. Trimming took off 3 bases at V and 0 bases at J, with 8 bases between the two ends. Per the germline V gene, CDR1 is MNHNS and CDR2 is SASEGT. The repertoire was sequenced with immunoSEQ multiplex PCR; TCRdb's copy has only in-frame clones and lacks some. Among around 400,000 clones listed, around 89% were seen once.

This TCR was sampled from a person between 18 and 65 years old who received the Ad26.COV2.S COVID-19 vaccine or a placebo. The chain employs TRBV6-1 and TRBJ1-1; D remains ambiguous. Sequenced here: peripheral blood, sampled in a trial of Ad26.COV2.S vaccine versus placebo. CDR3 DNA sequence: TGTGCCAGCAGTGACGGGAGTTTGAACACTGAAGCTTTCTTT. Encoded protein: CASSDGSLNTEAFF.